This TCR beta chain is from a study of immune evolution from preneoplasia to lung adenocarcinoma. General study points: Later-stage lesions seemingly showed higher T cell density and diversity than normal lung.

TCRdb keeps only in-frame clones here, not all; method: immunoSEQ multiplex PCR. The sample includes about 41,000 clones, roughly 80% of them seen just once. Resections took place in Japan or China from about 2014 to 2017. Histologic diagnosis was independently verified by two lung pathologists. With respect to this clone: Its specificity is unknown.

The sequence was obtained from a person in their sixties or seventies with lung adenocarcinoma. Sample: FFPE invasive lung adenocarcinoma tissue.

In DNA, the CDR3 is TGTGCCATTTTGGAGGACACAAGCAACTATGGCTACACCTTC. Translating gives CAILEDTSNYGYTF. This chain connects TRBV7-9 to TRBJ1-2; D might be TRBD1 (5 bases). Germline V lookup: CDR1 SEHNR, CDR2 FQNEAQ (reference sequence). The CDR3 totals 14 residues. V lost 10 bases, J lost 2 bases, and 17 bases lay in between. The full variable domain, in which reference TRBV7-9 and TRBJ1-2 provide the parts outside the CDR3, is DTGVSQNPRHKITKRGQNVTFRCDPISEHNRLYWYRQTLGQGPEFLTYFQNEAQLEKSRLLSDRFSAERPKGSFSTLEIQRTEQGDSAMYLCAILEDTSNYGYTFGSGTRLTVV.